This TCR beta chain is from a study of blood T cell repertoires in COVID-19. The overall study: The samples span acute and convalescent COVID-19 from the United States, Italy and Spain.

The length of the CDR3 is 16 residues. V lost 1 base, J lost 2 bases, and 15 bases lay in between. The germline V gene encodes CDR1 SGHDT and CDR2 YYEEEE. In terms of age and location, participants ranged from about 18 to 100 years and lived in 24 US areas. Clinical histories supplied by participants themselves formed the basis of cohort assignment. Profiled with immunoSEQ multiplex PCR; TCRdb holds only in-frame clones, not every one. There are more than 200,000 clones in the sample; 88% occur only once, and 3.7% lies in the top ten. The TCR sequence derives from a woman aged 25 to 45 who had been exposed to COVID-19. Input material: PBMCs or T cells enriched from blood (not recorded which). The gene calls are TRBV5-6 and TRBJ2-5; TRBD2 might be the D (6 bases). The CDR3: CASSLRRGTIQETQYF. The CDR3 nucleotides are TGTGCCAGCAGCTTGCGGAGGGGAACAATACAAGAGACCCAGTACTTC. The full variable domain, its missing parts supplied by reference TRBV5-6 and TRBJ2-5, is DAGVTQSPTHLIKTRGQQVTLRCSPKSGHDTVSWYQQALGQGPQFIFQYYEEEERQRGNFPDRFSGHQFPNYSSELNVNALLLGDSALYLCASSLRRGTIQETQYFGPGTRLLVL.